Listed below are T cell receptor beta chains from one sample, sequenced in a study of T cells expressing NK-cell markers. TCRdb re-called the 5' RACE reads and catalogs CDR3 proteins one per entry, DNA excluded. The sample data list fewer than 400,000 distinct CDR3 sequences. The specimen sequenced was blood T cells: a sorted CD56 or NKG2C T cell subset, CD4+ or CD8+ T cells, or bulk PBMC T cells (not recorded which). These receptors came from a man aged 18-70 years in good health. Both conserved end residues are part of each CDR3. The order of the fields is J gene, V gene, CDR3 length, CDR3 protein.

j_gene: TRBJ2-2
v_gene: TRBV7-3
len: 16
CDR3aa: CASSETSGGSTGELFF

j_gene: TRBJ1-3
v_gene: TRBV4-1
len: 17
CDR3aa: CASSQASRPSSGNTIYF

j_gene: TRBJ2-6
v_gene: TRBV7-2
len: 16
CDR3aa: CASSFRGLSGANVLTF

j_gene: TRBJ2-1
v_gene: TRBV12-3/TRBV12-4
len: 17
CDR3aa: CASSKRTGSFTMSEQFF

j_gene: TRBJ1-5
v_gene: TRBV12-3/TRBV12-4
len: 16
CDR3aa: CASSQSGTGNNQPQHF

j_gene: TRBJ2-5
v_gene: TRBV18
len: 16
CDR3aa: CASSPGGARAQETQYF

j_gene: TRBJ1-2
v_gene: TRBV2
len: 13
CDR3aa: CASSAGGFYGYTF

j_gene: TRBJ2-5
v_gene: TRBV5-1
len: 13
CDR3aa: CASRGINGETQYF

j_gene: TRBJ2-7
v_gene: TRBV10-3
len: 15
CDR3aa: CAISESQGIGYEQYF

j_gene: TRBJ1-6
v_gene: TRBV30
len: 15
CDR3aa: CAWSVSELAGSPLHF

j_gene: TRBJ2-5
v_gene: TRBV7-7
len: 16
CDR3aa: CASSLGGGLTQETQYF

j_gene: TRBJ2-2
v_gene: TRBV11-2
len: 15
CDR3aa: CASTPDRGGTGELFF

j_gene: TRBJ1-3
v_gene: TRBV20-1
len: 14
CDR3aa: CSASRPGSGNTIYF

j_gene: TRBJ2-3
v_gene: TRBV2
len: 14
CDR3aa: CASKMTVGTDTQYF

j_gene: TRBJ1-2
v_gene: TRBV11-2
len: 12
CDR3aa: CASSLGQGGYTF

j_gene: TRBJ2-4
v_gene: TRBV20-1
len: 18
CDR3aa: CSAPPGTSGGASKNIQYF

j_gene: TRBJ1-2
v_gene: TRBV3-1
len: 15
CDR3aa: CASSQEIRGFYGYTF

j_gene: TRBJ2-6
v_gene: TRBV7-2
len: 17
CDR3aa: CASSRAGQLFGANVLTF

j_gene: TRBJ2-1
v_gene: TRBV7-3
len: 16
CDR3aa: CASSGSRGSSYNEQFF

j_gene: TRBJ1-2
v_gene: TRBV10-3
len: 15
CDR3aa: CAISESIQGRGGYTF

j_gene: TRBJ2-1
v_gene: TRBV20-1
len: 15
CDR3aa: CSASLWLAEYNEQFF

j_gene: TRBJ2-7
v_gene: TRBV5-5
len: 16
CDR3aa: CASSLGFGGPANEQYF

j_gene: TRBJ1-5
v_gene: TRBV12-3/TRBV12-4
len: 16
CDR3aa: CASSPTQAMGNQPQHF

j_gene: TRBJ2-3
v_gene: TRBV11-1
len: 16
CDR3aa: CASSPLGLKRTDTQYF

j_gene: TRBJ2-7
v_gene: TRBV2
len: 13
CDR3aa: CASNLRGSYEQYF

j_gene: TRBJ1-4
v_gene: TRBV5-1
len: 14
CDR3aa: CASQRGQTNEKLFF

j_gene: TRBJ2-5
v_gene: TRBV7-9
len: 15
CDR3aa: CASSRPTVSKETQYF

j_gene: TRBJ2-1
v_gene: TRBV6-2/TRBV6-3
len: 21
CDR3aa: CASSYGLAGGWLGRSYNEQFF

j_gene: TRBJ2-7
v_gene: TRBV28
len: 15
CDR3aa: CASSFVGVGSYEQYF

j_gene: TRBJ2-1
v_gene: TRBV5-1
len: 16
CDR3aa: CASSLVPGLAGDQQFF

j_gene: TRBJ1-2
v_gene: TRBV14
len: 14
CDR3aa: CASSHKQATYGYTF

j_gene: TRBJ2-7
v_gene: TRBV11-3
len: 15
CDR3aa: CASSLSEGGPYEQYF

j_gene: TRBJ2-2
v_gene: TRBV12-3/TRBV12-4
len: 14
CDR3aa: CASRGRGNTGELFF

j_gene: TRBJ2-3
v_gene: TRBV7-3
len: 15
CDR3aa: CASSLTGGLKDTQYF

j_gene: TRBJ2-2
v_gene: TRBV20-1
len: 11
CDR3aa: CSAKFSGELFF

j_gene: TRBJ1-1
v_gene: TRBV4-1
len: 14
CDR3aa: CASSQFPQGSEAFF

j_gene: TRBJ2-2
v_gene: TRBV6-4
len: 18
CDR3aa: CASTRLAGGRRNTGELFF

j_gene: TRBJ1-1
v_gene: TRBV11-1
len: 14
CDR3aa: CASSLMDMNTEAFF

j_gene: TRBJ2-7
v_gene: TRBV5-5
len: 15
CDR3aa: CASSLGWQGAGEQYF

j_gene: TRBJ2-5
v_gene: TRBV30
len: 16
CDR3aa: CAWSRESGFFGETQYF